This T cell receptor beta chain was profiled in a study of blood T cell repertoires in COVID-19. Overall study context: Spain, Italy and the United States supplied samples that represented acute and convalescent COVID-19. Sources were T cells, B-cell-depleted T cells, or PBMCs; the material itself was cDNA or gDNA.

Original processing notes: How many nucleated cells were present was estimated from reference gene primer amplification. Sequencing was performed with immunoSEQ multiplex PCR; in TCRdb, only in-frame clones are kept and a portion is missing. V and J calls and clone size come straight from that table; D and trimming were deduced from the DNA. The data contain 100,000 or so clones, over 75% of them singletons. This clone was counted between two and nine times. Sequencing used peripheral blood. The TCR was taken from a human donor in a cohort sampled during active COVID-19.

CDR3 bases: TGTGCCAGCAGCTTAGCGCTAACCTCGGGGACTGAAGCTTTCTTT. It is translated as CASSLALTSGTEAFF. This sequence joins TRBV7-9 and TRBJ1-1; the D is unclear. Germline CDR1 and CDR2: SEHNR and FQNEAQ (reference sequence). The CDR3 has 15 amino acids. The germline V and J ends were trimmed by 0 bases and 5 bases, with 13 bases remaining between them.